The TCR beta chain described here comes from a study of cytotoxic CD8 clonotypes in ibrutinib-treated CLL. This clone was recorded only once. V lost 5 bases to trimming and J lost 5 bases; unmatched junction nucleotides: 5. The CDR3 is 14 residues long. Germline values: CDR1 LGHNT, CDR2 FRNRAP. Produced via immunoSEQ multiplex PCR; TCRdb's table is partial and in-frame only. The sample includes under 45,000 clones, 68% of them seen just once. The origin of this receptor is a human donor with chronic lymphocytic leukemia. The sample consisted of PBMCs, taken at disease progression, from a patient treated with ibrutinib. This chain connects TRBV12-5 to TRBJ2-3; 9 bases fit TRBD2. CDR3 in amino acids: CASGAGGIGDTQYF. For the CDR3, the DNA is TGTGCTAGTGGTGCGGGAGGGATAGGAGATACGCAGTATTTT.